Listed below are T cell receptor beta chains from one sample, sequenced in a study of OX40 agonist ivuxolimab in advanced cancers. Method: immunoSEQ multiplex PCR; TCRdb's copy keeps in-frame clones and lacks some. The sample consists of some 52,000 clones, over 80% of them appearing once. This material consisted of CD4+ or CD8+ T cells sorted from blood, taken in a trial of the OX40 agonist ivuxolimab. The receptor set was obtained from an adult with an advanced solid tumor such as melanoma, head and neck, liver or kidney cancer. Both conserved end residues are part of each CDR3. D genes are given only for firm matches. Only part of the rows carry a size: once, few, many, or a class if the clone is expanded.

d_call,v_call,j_call,clone_size,cdr3_nt,cdr3_aa
TRBD2,TRBV18,TRBJ2-7,.,TGTGCCAGCTCACCTATTTCGGGACTAGCAACTAACGAGCAGTACTTC,CASSPISGLATNEQYF
TRBD1,TRBV6-5,TRBJ1-1,.,TGTGCCAGCACCTACGGGACAGGGGGCCCTGAAGCTTTCTTT,CASTYGTGGPEAFF
TRBD1,TRBV6-5,TRBJ2-7,.,TGTGCCAGCAGTTTAACCGGGACAGGAGCGTACGAGCAGTACTTC,CASSLTGTGAYEQYF
TRBD1,TRBV28,TRBJ2-1,.,TGTGCCAGCAGTTTTCAGGGGGCAAGCTACAATGAGCAGTTCTTC,CASSFQGASYNEQFF
.,TRBV9,TRBJ2-5,.,TGTGCCAGCAGCGCAGATACCGGGGCCCAAGAGACCCAGTACTTC,CASSADTGAQETQYF
TRBD2,TRBV2,TRBJ2-1,few,TGTGCCAGCAGGGACCCTAGCGGGAGGGGGGATGAGCAGTTCTTC,CASRDPSGRGDEQFF
TRBD2,TRBV5-1,TRBJ2-1,.,TGCGCCAGCAGCTTGGGCCCTGGAGGGGCGGGAGTAAGGAATGAGCAGTTCTTC,CASSLGPGGAGVRNEQFF
.,TRBV15,TRBJ2-5,.,TGTGCCACCAGCGAGGGGTTCCAAGAGACCCAGTACTTC,CATSEGFQETQYF
.,TRBV5-4,TRBJ2-1,once,TGTGCCAGCAGCTTGACCAAAATCGGTGAGCAGTTCTTC,CASSLTKIGEQFF
TRBD1,TRBV12-5,TRBJ2-1,.,TGTGCTGGCGTTATCGACAGGGTAACCTACAATGAGCAGTTCTTC,CAGVIDRVTYNEQFF
TRBD2,TRBV9,TRBJ2-1,.,TGTGCCAGCAGCGTAGGACTAGCGGGTGGATATGAAGAGCAGTTCTTC,CASSVGLAGGYEEQFF
.,TRBV25-1,TRBJ2-2,.,TGTGCCAGCAGTGAAGGAGGTAGCGACACCGGGGAGCTGTTTTTT,CASSEGGSDTGELFF
TRBD2,TRBV13,TRBJ2-7,once,TGTGCCAGCAGCTTAGCCCCAACCGGGACTAGCGTCCACGAGCAGTACTTC,CASSLAPTGTSVHEQYF
.,TRBV7-6,TRBJ2-6,.,TGTGCCAGCAGCCCGATGTATGGGGCCAACGTCCTGACTTTC,CASSPMYGANVLTF
.,TRBV7-2,TRBJ2-7,once,TGTGCCAGCAGCTACACAGGAGCTGCCTACGAGCAGTACTTC,CASSYTGAAYEQYF
.,TRBV15,TRBJ2-2,.,TGTGCCACCAGCCCCCGAAAGGCGAGGGACACCGGGGAGCTGTTTTTT,CATSPRKARDTGELFF
TRBD1,TRBV4-3,TRBJ1-2,.,TGCGCCAGCAGCCAAGATCAAGGGGGCGGTGGCTATGGCTACACCTTC,CASSQDQGGGGYGYTF
.,TRBV6-5,TRBJ1-2,.,TGTGCCAGCTTTCCCGGGGGAGGTGCGGGCTACACCTTC,CASFPGGGAGYTF
TRBD2,TRBV7-9,TRBJ2-1,.,TGCGCCAGCAGCCAAGGGACTAGCGGGAGGAATGAGCAGTTCTTC,CASSQGTSGRNEQFF
.,TRBV5-4,TRBJ2-7,.,TGTGCCAGTCAGGGTCCCCACGAGCAGTACTTC,CASQGPHEQYF
.,TRBV29-1,TRBJ2-1,once,TGCAGCGTGGCGCCTATGGGGGATGAGCAGTTCTTC,CSVAPMGDEQFF
TRBD2,TRBV7-8,TRBJ2-1,.,TGTGCCAGCAGCGTGTATTTAGCGGGGAATGAGCAGTTCTTC,CASSVYLAGNEQFF
.,TRBV6-4,TRBJ2-1,few,TGTGCCAGCAGTGACGGGGAGGCCGGGAATGAGCAGTTCTTC,CASSDGEAGNEQFF
TRBD1,TRBV5-5,TRBJ2-2,.,TGTGCCAGCAGCCCGCACCGGGACAGGGGCACCGGGGAGCTGTTTTTT,CASSPHRDRGTGELFF
TRBD2,TRBV9,TRBJ2-1,.,TGTGCCAGCAGCGCCGGGACTAGCGGGAGGCTCAATGAGCAGTTCTTC,CASSAGTSGRLNEQFF
.,TRBV9,TRBJ2-2,.,TGTGCCAGCAGCGTAGCTCAGAGAGGCGTAAACACCGGGGAGCTGTTTTTT,CASSVAQRGVNTGELFF
.,TRBV11-1,TRBJ2-1,.,TGTGCCAGCAGCATAAGCAATGAGCAGTTCTTC,CASSISNEQFF
TRBD1,TRBV28,TRBJ2-7,.,TGTGCCAGCAGTTTTGGACAGGGGGCGTTCGAGCAGTACTTC,CASSFGQGAFEQYF
TRBD2,TRBV27,TRBJ2-7,.,TGTGCCAGCAGTTTAGGGACTAGCGGGAGGTACGAGCAGTACTTC,CASSLGTSGRYEQYF
TRBD1,TRBV6-5,TRBJ1-1,.,TGTGCCAGCAGCGTATCGGGACAGGGGACCACTGAAGCTTTCTTT,CASSVSGQGTTEAFF
TRBD2,TRBV6-5,TRBJ2-7,.,TGTGCCAGCAGTTACGGGTTCGGGGGGTCCTACGAGCAGTACTTC,CASSYGFGGSYEQYF
.,TRBV25-1,TRBJ2-7,.,TGTGCCAGCAGTGTGCCGGGAACCTACGAGCAGTACTTC,CASSVPGTYEQYF
.,TRBV12-5,TRBJ2-2,.,TGTGCTAGTGGTTTGTTTGGGGTGGGGACCAACACCGGGGAGCTGTTTTTT,CASGLFGVGTNTGELFF
.,TRBV6-5,TRBJ2-1,once,TGTGCCAGCAGTTTCGAAGGAGGGGGGCCGTTAAACGAGCAGTTCTTC,CASSFEGGGPLNEQFF
TRBD2,TRBV11-2,TRBJ2-7,.,TGTGCCAGCAGTGGGGGGGGCGAGCAGTACTTC,CASSGGGEQYF
TRBD2,TRBV18,TRBJ2-3,.,TGTGCCAGCTCAACCGGGACTACTATAATTTGGGATACGCAGTATTTT,CASSTGTTIIWDTQYF
TRBD1,TRBV28,TRBJ2-7,.,TGTGCCAGCAGTGGTTTCTTGGACAGGGGAACCTACGAGCAGTACTTC,CASSGFLDRGTYEQYF
.,TRBV28,TRBJ1-2,.,TGTGCCAGCAGTGGGCCAAGGATGGGGGGGCGCGGTGGCTACACCTTC,CASSGPRMGGRGGYTF
TRBD1,TRBV27,TRBJ1-5,once,TGTGCCAGCAGTCTAGGGACAGGGGGCGGTAATCAGCCCCAGCATTTT,CASSLGTGGGNQPQHF
.,TRBV19,TRBJ1-3,.,TGTGCCAGCCCATCGGTGGCTGGAAACACCATATATTTT,CASPSVAGNTIYF
.,TRBV9,TRBJ2-7,few,TGTGCCAGCAGCGTAGAGGCAGGTACCTACGAGCAGTACTTC,CASSVEAGTYEQYF
.,TRBV7-2,TRBJ1-1,.,TGTGCCAGCAGTTATGCTGTGGGGATGAACACTGAAGCTTTCTTT,CASSYAVGMNTEAFF
TRBD2,TRBV6-6,TRBJ2-1,.,TGTGCCAGCAGTGACGGACTAGCGCCGGAGCAGTTCTTC,CASSDGLAPEQFF
.,TRBV28,TRBJ1-2,.,TGTGCCAGCACCCCTCCCCCCCCAGGGGCGGAAGGCTACACCTTC,CASTPPPPGAEGYTF
TRBD1,TRBV2,TRBJ1-5,few,TGTGCCAGCAAAACACAGGGGACAATGGCCCAGCATTTT,CASKTQGTMAQHF
.,TRBV7-8,TRBJ2-6,once,TGTGCCAGCAGTTCCGGCCCGCCCGAGGCCAACGTCCTGACTTTC,CASSSGPPEANVLTF
TRBD2,TRBV9,TRBJ2-2,.,TGTGCCAGCAGCCCCACCGGGACTAGCAGAACCGGGGAGCTGTTTTTT,CASSPTGTSRTGELFF
.,TRBV7-8,TRBJ1-5,.,TGTGCCAGCAACCTAGCCGGCAATCAGCCCCAGCATTTT,CASNLAGNQPQHF
TRBD1,TRBV7-9,TRBJ2-7,.,TGTGCCAGCAGCTTAAAACAGGGGAACGAGCAGTACTTC,CASSLKQGNEQYF
.,TRBV9,TRBJ2-4,.,TGTGCCAGCTGTTGGTTCCTAGCCAAAAACATTCAGTACTTC,CASCWFLAKNIQYF
TRBD1,TRBV19,TRBJ1-1,.,TGTGCCACTCGGTGGGCGACAGGGGCCGCTAACACTGAAGCTTTCTTT,CATRWATGAANTEAFF
.,TRBV2,TRBJ1-5,.,TGTGCCAGCAGCTACCAGAGGGGGTTTGTCCGGTCTGATCAGCCCCAGCATTTT,CASSYQRGFVRSDQPQHF
TRBD2,TRBV4-3,TRBJ2-1,.,TGCGCCAGCAGCCAAGGTATAGCGGGAGGGCAGTACAATGAGCAGTTCTTC,CASSQGIAGGQYNEQFF
TRBD2,TRBV5-4,TRBJ2-7,once,TGTGCCAGCAGCTTTATGACCATAGCGGGAGGGGGCGAGCAGTACTTC,CASSFMTIAGGGEQYF
.,TRBV29-1,TRBJ2-3,.,TGCAGCGTTCCCCCTGCTAGGACCTATACAGATACGCAGTATTTT,CSVPPARTYTDTQYF